This T cell receptor (beta chain) was sequenced during a study of control samples from healthy donors and cancer patients. Of note for this clone: Distinct nucleotide sequences in the sample also encode this CDR3.

The V gene's germline CDR1 is MNHEY and CDR2 SVGEGT. CDR3 length equals 14 residues. The V end lost 0 bases, the J end lost 4 bases, and 7 bases lay between the germline ends. The assay was immunoSEQ multiplex PCR, and TCRdb's table has in-frame clones only and misses some. The sample lists under 450,000 clones; 80% to 95% were seen once. The receptor's source is a man aged 35-49 years with head and neck cancer. The sample consisted of PBMCs. The genes are TRBV6-2 or TRBV6-3 and TRBJ1-5, with D possibly TRBD1 on 5 matching bases. In DNA form, the CDR3 reads TGTGCCAGCAGTTACTCGGGGGGTAATCAGCCCCAGCATTTT. This translates into CASSYSGGNQPQHF.